A single sample is the source of the 23 T cell receptor beta chains below, sequenced in a study of blood T cell repertoires in COVID-19. Only in-frame clones appear in the TCRdb table, and some are missing; sequencing was by immunoSEQ multiplex PCR. Found here are about 180,000 clones, 70% to 90% of them singletons; the top ten hold more than 8%. Sequenced input: peripheral blood. These TCRs come from a woman of 80 years or more with acute or convalescent COVID-19.

The genes are TRBV21-1 and TRBJ1-1; TRBD1, as called in the table, went unchecked against the DNA. TRBV21-1 is annotated as a pseudogene. The CDR3 is 16 amino acids. The CDR3 spells CASSKATPGVNTEAFF. The CDR3 DNA reads TGTGCCAGCAGCAAAGCGACTCCAGGGGTGAACACTGAAGCTTTCTTT.

This clone was recorded only once. V and J are TRBV9 and TRBJ2-5; 12 bases are a match to TRBD2. This CDR3 has 16 amino acids. V lost 0 bases to trimming and J lost 5 bases; unmatched junction nucleotides: 5. Looked up from germline, CDR1 is SGDLS and CDR2 is YYNGEE. The chain's CDR3 is CASSVDLAGGHETQYF. The CDR3 nucleotides read TGTGCCAGCAGCGTAGACCTAGCGGGGGGGCACGAGACCCAGTACTTC.

The chain employs TRBV15 and TRBJ1-4; 8 bases line up with TRBD1. Germline CDR1 LNHNV, CDR2 YYDKDF (reference sequence). V was clipped by 0 bases and J by 8 bases; unmatched bases: 5. This CDR3 region has 15 residues. Written as DNA, the CDR3 is TGTGCCACCAGCAGAGAAGGACAGGGCGGCGAAAAACTGTTTTTT. It codes for CATSREGQGGEKLFF. The full variable domain, in which reference TRBV15 and TRBJ1-4 provide the parts outside the CDR3, is DAMVIQNPRYQVTQFGKPVTLSCSQTLNHNVMYWYQQKSSQAPKLLFHYYDKDFNNEADTPDNFQSRRPNTSFCFLDIRSPGLGDTAMYLCATSREGQGGEKLFFGSGTQLSVL.

J is TRBJ1-1 and V is TRBV10-3; no clear D. There are 14 residues in the CDR3. V lost 0 bases to trimming and J lost 0 bases, with 5 bases between them. Germline V gene data show CDR1 as ENHRY and CDR2 as SYGVKD. CDR3 sequence reads: CAISESAVNTEAFF. The CDR3 region has the DNA TGTGCCATCAGTGAGTCGGCAGTGAACACTGAAGCTTTCTTT.

J is TRBJ2-2 and V is TRBV11-1; 9 bases agree with TRBD2. V dropped 3 bases and J dropped 2; count of bases not matched to a gene: 4. The germline CDR1 and CDR2 sequences are SGHAT and FQDESV (reference sequence). The CDR3 sequence is 16 residues long. The CDR3 protein is CASSFVGTSNTGELFF. The CDR3 DNA is TGTGCCAGCAGCTTCGTAGGGACTAGCAACACCGGGGAGCTGTTTTTT. Full variable domain (outside the CDR3, taken from reference TRBV11-1 and TRBJ2-2): EAEVAQSPRYKITEKSQAVAFWCDPISGHATLYWYRQILGQGPELLVQFQDESVVDDSQLPKDRFSAERLKGVDSTLKIQPAELGDSAMYLCASSFVGTSNTGELFFGEGSRLTVL.

A single count supports this clone. The rearrangement links TRBV20-1 to TRBJ2-7; 8 bases map to TRBD1. J lost 4 bases, V lost 3 bases, and 11 bases had no gene match. Germline CDR1 DFQATT, CDR2 SNEGSKA (reference sequence). CDR3 length: 15 residues. CDR3 residues: CSASPQGAGSYEQYF. CDR3 in DNA: TGCAGTGCTAGTCCCCAGGGGGCTGGCAGTTACGAGCAGTACTTC.

As DNA, the CDR3 is TGTGCCAGTAGAGCCGAGGACAGGAGTAATGAAAAACTGTTTTTT. It specifies CASRAEDRSNEKLFF. This chain joins TRBV19 and TRBJ1-4, with 7 bases aligning to TRBD1. J gave up 4 bases and V 6 bases, and 8 bases lay outside the gene matches. Germline V gene sequence: CDR1 LNHDA, CDR2 SQIVND (reference sequence). The CDR3 runs to 15 residues.

The genes are TRBV5-1 and TRBJ1-2; no firm D call. Between the trimmed V and J ends, which lost 4 bases and 0 bases, there was a span of 13 bases. Germline CDR1 is SGHRS and CDR2 is YFSETQ. The CDR3 covers 15 residues. The CDR3 DNA reads TGCGCCAGCAGCGTCGGTAGGAGGCCTAACTATGGCTACACCTTC. Its translation: CASSVGRRPNYGYTF.

V and J are TRBV19 and TRBJ1-5; TRBD1 might be the D (5 bases). The germline gives CDR1 LNHDA, CDR2 SQIVND (reference sequence). V lost 11 bases and J lost 0, with 17 bases in between. The CDR3 is 15 amino acids. The CDR3 loop is CASSGGGPSNQPQHF. The CDR3 coding sequence is TGTGCCTCAAGCGGGGGTGGGCCTAGCAATCAGCCCCAGCATTTT.

The chain uses TRBV5-6 and TRBJ1-1; 7 positions match TRBD1. V was clipped by 0 bases and J by 4 bases; unmatched bases: 6. CDR3 size: 15 residues. The germline CDR1 and CDR2 sequences are SGHDT and YYEEEE. This CDR3 reads CASSLVGRGSTEAFF. The DNA for the CDR3 is TGTGCCAGCAGCTTGGTCGGCAGGGGGAGCACTGAAGCTTTCTTT. Using reference TRBV5-6 and TRBJ1-1 for the parts outside the CDR3, the full variable domain is DAGVTQSPTHLIKTRGQQVTLRCSPKSGHDTVSWYQQALGQGPQFIFQYYEEEERQRGNFPDRFSGHQFPNYSSELNVNALLLGDSALYLCASSLVGRGSTEAFFGQGTRLTVV.

This clone was detected only once. The genes are TRBV5-8 and TRBJ1-4; tentative D call: TRBD1 (5 bases). Germline V gene sequence: CDR1 SGHTS, CDR2 YDEGEE. V lost 4 bases, J lost 10 bases, and 14 bases lay in between. CDR3 size: 13 residues. The CDR3, as DNA: TGTGCCAGCAGCGGGGCGCAGGTTGGAAAACTGTTTTTT. This translates into CASSGAQVGKLFF.

This clone was detected only a few times. The chain combines TRBV6-4 with TRBJ1-1; D is ambiguous. V shed 3 bases and J shed 3 bases, with 11 bases lying between them. The CDR3 has 14 residues. CDR1 and CDR2 from the germline V gene are MRHNA and SNTAGT. CDR3 sequence reads: CASSESSQDTEAFF. Written as DNA, the CDR3 is TGTGCCAGCAGTGAATCTTCCCAGGACACTGAAGCTTTCTTT.

The chain couples TRBV7-9 to TRBJ2-7, with D unresolved. The CDR3 consists of 11 residues. With 4 bases removed from V and 7 bases from J, the gap between germline ends came to 8 bases. In germline, CDR1 is SEHNR, CDR2 FQNEAQ (reference sequence). In DNA, the CDR3 is TGTGCCAGCAGCTCCCCCGGGGAGCAGTACTTC. It codes for CASSSPGEQYF.

This chain links TRBV4-3 with TRBJ1-5; unclear D gene. CDR3 length: 16 residues. The germline gives CDR1 LGHNA, CDR2 YSLEER. Between the trimmed V and J ends, which lost 1 base and 8 bases, there was a span of 18 bases. The CDR3 sequence is CASSQGPEPAEEPQHF. The CDR3 DNA follows: TGCGCCAGCAGCCAAGGGCCCGAGCCCGCCGAGGAGCCCCAGCATTTT.

This sequence joins TRBV18 and TRBJ1-2; perhaps TRBD1 as D (6 bases). V gave up 3 bases and J gave up 7 bases, with 15 bases separating them. Per the germline V gene, CDR1 is KGHSH and CDR2 is LQKENI. This CDR3 has 14 residues. The CDR3 protein is CASSPGETGGGYTF. The CDR3 DNA sequence: TGTGCCAGCTCACCCGGTGAGACAGGTGGTGGCTACACCTTC.

This chain connects TRBV9 to TRBJ2-1; 7 nucleotides agree with TRBD2. Germline values: CDR1 SGDLS, CDR2 YYNGEE. The CDR3 covers 18 residues. The ends lost 0 bases at V and 0 bases at J; junction bases unmatched: 9. Here the CDR3 reads CASSVEARGGLSYNEQFF. The CDR3 DNA reads as TGTGCCAGCAGCGTAGAGGCCCGCGGGGGTCTCTCCTACAATGAGCAGTTCTTC.

This chain uses TRBV7-2 with TRBJ1-1, with D perhaps TRBD1 (6 bases). This CDR3 spans 17 amino acids. Germline V gives CDR1 SGHTA, CDR2 FQGNSA. Trimming left V 5 bases short and J 1 base short, with 20 bases between. CDR3 in DNA: TGTGCCAGCAGCCCGAGGCGGGGGGCCCGGGAGAACACTGAAGCTTTCTTT. Translated: CASSPRRGARENTEAFF.

The genes are TRBV9 and TRBJ1-4; TRBD1 matches at 7 bases. Germline loops: CDR1 SGDLS, CDR2 YYNGEE. With 0 bases clipped from V and 8 bases from J, the junction kept 7 bases outside the gene matches. This CDR3 is built from 15 residues. The CDR3 reads CASSVGRGRGEKLFF. CDR3 DNA: TGTGCCAGCAGCGTAGGAAGGGGGCGCGGAGAAAAACTGTTTTTT.

The chain combines TRBV5-1 with TRBJ1-2, with D possibly TRBD1 on 5 matching bases. Germline V gene data show CDR1 as SGHRS and CDR2 as YFSETQ. Deletions cut 4 bases from V and 5 bases from J, with 9 bases between. The CDR3 runs 12 residues. CDR3 region: CASSGTRYGYTF. The CDR3 DNA follows: TGCGCCAGCAGCGGGACTAGATATGGCTACACCTTC.

The count of this clone is one. The rearrangement links TRBV3-1 (or the pseudogene TRBV3-2) to TRBJ2-5; no clear D. This CDR3 contains 12 residues. CDR1 and CDR2 from the germline V gene are LGHDT and YNNKEL (reference sequence). Trimming removed 3 bases from V and 7 bases from J, with 9 bases in between. The chain's CDR3 is CASSQARGTQYF. In DNA form, the CDR3 reads TGTGCCAGCAGCCAGGCACGAGGGACCCAGTACTTC.

This sequence joins TRBV3-1 (or the pseudogene TRBV3-2) and TRBJ1-6; no reliable D call. Germline-derived CDR1 and CDR2 are LGHDT and YNNKEL (reference sequence). Trimming took off 2 bases at V and 8 bases at J, with 7 bases between the two ends. The CDR3 is 13 amino acids. The CDR3 bases are TGTGCCAGCAGCCAAACCCCGGATTCACCCCTCCACTTT. Protein product: CASSQTPDSPLHF.

This clone was detected only once. The chain joins TRBV5-1 to TRBJ1-5; D unclear. Between the trimmed V and J ends, which lost 1 base and 3 bases, there was a span of 8 bases. The CDR3 extends over 14 amino acids. The germline V gene encodes CDR1 SGHRS and CDR2 YFSETQ. The CDR3 spells CASSLMGANQPQHF. CDR3 nucleotides: TGCGCCAGCAGCTTGATGGGAGCCAATCAGCCCCAGCATTTT. The entire variable domain, with the rest obtained from reference TRBV5-1 and TRBJ1-5, is as follows: KAGVTQTPRYLIKTRGQQVTLSCSPISGHRSVSWYQQTPGQGLQFLFEYFSETQRNKGNFPGRFSGRQFSNSRSEMNVSTLELGDSALYLCASSLMGANQPQHFGDGTRLSIL.

The chain uses TRBV6-2 or TRBV6-3 and TRBJ2-7, with TRBD1 matching 10 bases. The CDR3 length is 15 residues. Unmatched junction bases numbered 11, after V lost 2 bases and J lost 10 bases. The germline V gene encodes CDR1 MNHEY and CDR2 SVGEGT. The DNA for the CDR3 is TGTGCCAGCAGTTACCCCCCCGGGACAGGGGCTGGTCAGTACTTC. Protein product: CASSYPPGTGAGQYF.